This T cell receptor (beta chain) was identified during a study of spatial heterogeneity in lung cancer. Study at large: Tumor-region counts of TCR transcripts tracked strongly with a T cell module score from matched bulk RNA-seq. Whole-study findings and limits: Tumoral mutation counts were tracked by counts of expanded intratumoral alpha and beta TCRs.

V was trimmed by 6 bases and J by 2 bases, leaving 10 bases between them. The CDR3 length is 14 residues. CDR1 SGHAT and CDR2 FQNNGV come from the germline V gene. TCRdb reprocessed the 5' RACE reads with MiXCR, giving one entry per CDR3 protein. Seen here are over 15,000 distinct CDR3 sequences, approximately 5% observed once, and the top ten hold 10%. Time point given: sample taken at primary tumor resection. The donors were 55 to 85 patients with non-small cell lung cancer that was early-stage and untreated. TCRs were sequenced from unsorted whole RNA of tumor, nontumor lung or PBMC. Ten or more counts support this clonotype. As yet, its antigen is unknown.

The chain is built from TRBV11-2 and TRBJ2-2, with D maybe TRBD1 (5 bases). The receptor comes from a female donor with early-stage non-small cell lung cancer. The input for sequencing was lung tumor tissue, taken at surgery. CDR3 DNA: TGTGCCAGCAGACTTGACAGTAACACCGGGGAGCTGTTTTTT. Its translation is CASRLDSNTGELFF.